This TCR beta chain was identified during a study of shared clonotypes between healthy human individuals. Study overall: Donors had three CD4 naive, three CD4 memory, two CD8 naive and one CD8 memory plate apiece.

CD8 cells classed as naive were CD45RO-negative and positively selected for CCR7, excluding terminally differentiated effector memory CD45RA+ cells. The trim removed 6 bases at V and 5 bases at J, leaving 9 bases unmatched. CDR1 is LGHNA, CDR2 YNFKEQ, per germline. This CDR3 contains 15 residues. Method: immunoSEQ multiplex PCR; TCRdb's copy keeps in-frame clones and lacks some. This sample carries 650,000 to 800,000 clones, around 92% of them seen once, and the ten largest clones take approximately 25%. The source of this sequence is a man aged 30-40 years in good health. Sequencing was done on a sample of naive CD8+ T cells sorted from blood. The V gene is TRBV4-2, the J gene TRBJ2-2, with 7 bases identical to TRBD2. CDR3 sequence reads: CASRSGTGGTGELFF. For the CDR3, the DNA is TGTGCCAGCAGATCAGGAACGGGAGGAACCGGGGAGCTGTTTTTT.